Following are 30 T cell receptor beta chains from one sample sequenced in a study of cytomegalovirus exposure and HLA in healthy donors. Generated by immunoSEQ multiplex PCR, the TCRdb table keeps only in-frame clones and is missing some. Among some 74,000 clones listed, 80% to 95% were seen once. Sequencing was carried out using PBMCs. The receptors were gathered from a woman aged 25 to 39 in good health and CMV-seronegative.

V usage is TRBV2 and J usage is TRBJ2-3; TRBD1 matches at 7 bases. This CDR3 region has 14 residues. CDR1 and CDR2 from the germline V gene are SNHLY and FYNNEI. V dropped 6 bases and J dropped 6; count of bases not matched to a gene: 9. The CDR3 nucleotides read TGTGCCAGCAGATTACAGGGGTTCGGGGATACGCAGTATTTT. Its translation is CASRLQGFGDTQYF. The variable domain in full, with the rest retrieved from reference TRBV2 and TRBJ2-3, is EPEVTQTPSHQVTQMGQEVILRCVPISNHLYFYWYRQILGQKVEFLVSFYNNEISEKSEIFDDQFSVERPDGSNFTLKIRSTKLEDSAMYFCASRLQGFGDTQYFGPGTRLTVL.

On this clone itself: The junction departs from germline at one end; a sequencing error may be responsible. The gene calls are TRBV6-6 and TRBJ2-7, with D perhaps matching TRBD2 (5 bases). The CDR3 spans 12 residues. The germline CDR1 and CDR2 sequences are MNHNY and SVGAGI (reference sequence). CDR3 residues: CASSYLQDGLHF. The CDR3 nucleotides are TGTGCCAGCAGTTACTTGCAGGACGGACTGCACTTC.

The chain employs TRBV9 and TRBJ1-5, with no clear D. The CDR3 has 14 residues. Trimming cost V 0 bases and J 7 bases, with 11 bases left between them. The germline CDR1 and CDR2 sequences are SGDLS and YYNGEE. The CDR3 loop reads CASSVGAGGQPQHF. Here the CDR3 DNA reads TGTGCCAGCAGCGTAGGGGCAGGTGGACAGCCCCAGCATTTT.

This clone was observed a few times. V usage is TRBV2 and J usage is TRBJ1-2, with 7 bases that match TRBD1. The V gene end was trimmed by 7 bases and the J gene end by 7 bases; junction bases not matched to a gene: 6. The CDR3 sequence is 12 residues long. Germline-derived CDR1 and CDR2 are SNHLY and FYNNEI. The CDR3 DNA reads TGTGCCAGCATAAGACAGGGCCCTGGCTACACCTTC. It specifies CASIRQGPGYTF.

V gene TRBV29-1 combines with J gene TRBJ1-2, with D possibly being TRBD1 (6 bases). This CDR3 has 13 residues. Germline CDR1 reads SQVTM; CDR2 reads ANQGSEA. Trimming took off 6 bases at V and 4 bases at J, with 15 bases between the two ends. Here the CDR3 DNA reads TGCAGCGTGGGGGGGGGCCGTGTCTATGGCTACACCTTC. It yields the protein CSVGGGRVYGYTF.

This sequence joins TRBV11-1 and TRBJ2-1; TRBD2 might be the D (6 bases). The CDR3 runs to 19 residues. The V end was cut by 2 bases, the J end by 5 bases, with 25 bases between. Germline assignment: CDR1 SGHAT and CDR2 FQDESV (reference sequence). The CDR3 DNA reads as TGTGCCAGCAGCTTAAGGTTGTCTGTCGGCCGAGGGAGGCACAATGAGCAGTTCTTC. Translating it yields CASSLRLSVGRGRHNEQFF.

Only one count was recorded for this clone. The rearrangement joins TRBV15 to TRBJ2-3, with 12 nucleotides matching TRBD1. From germline, CDR1 is LNHNV and CDR2 YYDKDF (reference sequence). The V gene end was trimmed by 11 bases and the J gene end by 3 bases; junction bases not matched to a gene: 9. This CDR3 spans 15 amino acids. CDR3 loop: CALNRDRGPTDTQYF. CDR3 nucleotide sequence: TGTGCCCTGAACCGGGACAGGGGGCCAACAGATACGCAGTATTTT.

The gene calls are TRBV19 and TRBJ1-1; 9 nucleotides agree with TRBD1. Looked up from germline, CDR1 is LNHDA and CDR2 is SQIVND (reference sequence). The CDR3 is 15 residues long. Trimming cost V 4 bases and J 6 bases; bases outside gene matches: 9. The CDR3, as DNA: TGTGCCAGTAGTAACGCGGGGACAGGGAGGTCTGAAGCTTTCTTT. Protein sequence: CASSNAGTGRSEAFF.

CDR3 in DNA: TGTGCCAGCAGCTCGACTAGCGGGGGACCCACAGATACGCAGTATTTT. It is translated as CASSSTSGGPTDTQYF. This rearrangement joins TRBV7-3 to TRBJ2-3, with 12 positions matching TRBD2. CDR1 SGHTA and CDR2 FQGTGA come from the germline V gene. V dropped 4 bases and J dropped 2; count of bases not matched to a gene: 4. CDR3 size: 16 residues. The full variable domain, with the rest looked up from reference TRBV7-3 and TRBJ2-3, is GAGVSQTPSNKVTEKGKYVELRCDPISGHTALYWYRQSLGQGPEFLIYFQGTGAADDSGLPNDRFFAVRPEGSVSTLKIQRTERGDSAVYLCASSSTSGGPTDTQYFGPGTRLTVL.

A single count supports this clone. The chain has TRBV6-1 and TRBJ1-1; weak D call: TRBD1 (5 bases). V was cut by 8 bases and J by 4 bases, with 11 bases left in between. Germline CDR1 MNHNS, CDR2 SASEGT. This CDR3 spans 12 amino acids. Here the CDR3 reads CASHRTFTEAFF. The CDR3, as DNA: TGTGCCAGCCACAGGACCTTCACTGAAGCTTTCTTT.

The chain is built from TRBV7-8 and TRBJ1-1, with a weak D call TRBD1 (6 bases). CDR3 size: 14 residues. Deletions cut 5 bases from V and 4 bases from J, with 14 bases between. Germline V gene sequence: CDR1 SGHVS, CDR2 FQNEAQ. The CDR3 spells CASSPREGGTEAFF. The CDR3 nucleotides are TGTGCCAGCAGCCCCAGGGAGGGGGGCACTGAAGCTTTCTTT.

The chain employs TRBV30 and TRBJ2-3, with a weak D call TRBD2 (5 bases). The V end was cut by 3 bases, the J end by 5 bases, with 9 bases between. The V gene's germline CDR1 is GTSNPN and CDR2 SVGIG (reference sequence). This CDR3 is built from 12 residues. CDR3 sequence (DNA): TGTGCCTGGAGCGTCGCGGGAGATACGCAGTATTTT. This sequence encodes CAWSVAGDTQYF.

The CDR3 sequence: CASSYSDRPSGNTIYF. The CDR3 bases are TGTGCCAGCAGTTACTCTGACAGACCCTCTGGAAACACCATATATTTT. The chain couples TRBV6-5 to TRBJ1-3; maybe TRBD1 (5 bases). This CDR3 spans 16 amino acids. Germline V gene lookup returns CDR1 MNHEY and CDR2 SVGAGI. Trimming shortened V by 0 bases and J by 0 bases, and 9 bases separated the two germline ends.

The chain links TRBV28 to TRBJ1-5, with D possibly matching TRBD1 (5 bases). In germline, CDR1 is MDHEN, CDR2 SYDVKM. This CDR3 spans 15 amino acids. Trimming pared 4 bases from V and 0 bases from J, leaving 10 bases between. This CDR3 is CASSSGLSSNQPQHF. CDR3 coding DNA: TGTGCCAGCAGTTCGGGACTGTCTAGCAATCAGCCCCAGCATTTT.

The chain carries TRBV27 and TRBJ2-5; D is possibly TRBD1 (6 bases). The CDR3 runs to 12 residues. Germline V gene lookup returns CDR1 MNHEY and CDR2 SMNVEV (reference sequence). V lost 4 bases and J 4 bases, leaving 7 bases between the germline ends. DNA of the CDR3: TGTGCCAGCAGTTCACAGGGAGAGACCCAGTACTTC. This encodes CASSSQGETQYF.

As to this clone: A read error may produce the germline difference seen at one junction end. This specimen includes other DNA sequences encoding the same CDR3. The J gene is TRBJ2-7, the V gene TRBV19, with 11 bases matching TRBD2. The CDR3 spans 21 residues. The germline CDR1 and CDR2 sequences are LNHDA and SQIVND (reference sequence). The CDR3 is CASSKDGSRITSGGPSYEQYF. CDR3 bases: TGTGCCAGTAGTAAGGACGGATCGAGAATTACTAGCGGGGGCCCCTCCTACGAGCAGTACTTT.

The J gene is TRBJ2-2, the V gene TRBV9; 11 bases match TRBD1. V was clipped by 3 bases and J by 6 bases; unmatched bases: 7. Germline CDR1 and CDR2: SGDLS and YYNGEE. The CDR3 has 16 residues. For the CDR3, the DNA is TGTGCCAGCAGCGCCGGGACAGGGGGGAGGGCCGGGGAGCTGTTTTTT. As protein: CASSAGTGGRAGELFF.

This clone was detected once. The chain couples TRBV19 to TRBJ2-7; 9 positions agree with TRBD1. The CDR3 is made up of 14 amino acids. CDR1 and CDR2 (germline): LNHDA, SQIVND (reference sequence). V was pared by 8 bases and J by 3 bases, with 8 bases of the junction left unmatched. CDR3 DNA sequence: TGTGCCAGTGTACCGGGACAGGGAATCTACGAGCAGTACTTC. This gives the protein CASVPGQGIYEQYF.

The chain joins TRBV27 to TRBJ1-5; D is perhaps TRBD1 (6 bases). Between the trimmed V and J ends, which lost 5 bases and 0 bases, there was a span of 11 bases. Per the germline V gene, CDR1 is MNHEY and CDR2 is SMNVEV (reference sequence). This CDR3 spans 15 amino acids. The CDR3 bases are TGTGCCAGCAGTCGCGGACAGCTTAGCAATCAGCCCCAGCATTTT. Translation gives CASSRGQLSNQPQHF.

The chain couples TRBV5-1 to TRBJ2-5; 13 positions match TRBD2. With 2 bases clipped from V and 5 bases from J, the junction kept 6 bases outside the gene matches. CDR1 is SGHRS, CDR2 YFSETQ, per germline. This CDR3 comprises 16 residues. The CDR3 DNA reads TGCGCCAGCAGCTTAGGGACTAGCGGGAAGGGCGAGACCCAGTACTTC. Translation gives CASSLGTSGKGETQYF.

CDR3 amino acids: CASRSTGSYEQYF. CDR3 DNA sequence: TGTGCCAGCAGAAGTACGGGTTCCTACGAGCAGTACTTC. The J gene is TRBJ2-7, the V gene TRBV6-5; D not certain. The CDR3 totals 13 residues. Germline lookup yields CDR1 MNHEY and CDR2 SVGAGI. Trimming stripped 6 bases from V and 1 base from J, with 10 bases between.

This clone was recorded once. The chain couples TRBV25-1 to TRBJ1-3, with 9 nucleotides matching TRBD1. The CDR3 is 15 residues long. Losses at the gene ends were 6 bases for V and 4 bases for J; bases not matched to a gene: 7. The germline V gene encodes CDR1 MGHDK and CDR2 SYGVNS. CDR3 nucleotides: TGTGCCAGCAGCTACGACAGGGGGAGGGGAAACACCATATATTTT. Translation: CASSYDRGRGNTIYF.

In nucleotides, the CDR3 is TGCGCCAGCAGCTTGGAGGCAGGGGGAATCTACGAGCAGTACTTC. This sequence encodes CASSLEAGGIYEQYF. The chain couples TRBV5-1 to TRBJ2-7, with 7 bases matching TRBD1. V gave up 0 bases and J gave up 3 bases; unmatched junction bases: 6. CDR1 and CDR2 from the germline V gene are SGHRS and YFSETQ. The CDR3 spans 15 residues.

V and J are TRBV27 and TRBJ1-1; 11 positions match TRBD1. CDR3 size: 16 residues. Germline trimming cut 5 bases from V and 2 bases from J; bases unmatched to any gene: 7. CDR1 is MNHEY and CDR2 is SMNVEV in the germline V gene (reference sequence). In nucleotides, the CDR3 is TGTGCCAGCAGTCGACCCGGGACAGGGGGTAACACTGAAGCTTTCTTT. Protein product: CASSRPGTGGNTEAFF.

The chain carries TRBV6-5 and TRBJ1-2, with unresolved D. The CDR3 is 14 amino acids. V lost 2 bases and J 5 bases, leaving 12 bases between the germline ends. Germline assignment: CDR1 MNHEY and CDR2 SVGAGI. As DNA, the CDR3 is TGTGCCAGCAGTTACGCAGCAGGATTTTATGGCTACACCTTC. Its translation is CASSYAAGFYGYTF.

This chain joins TRBV18 and TRBJ2-7; TRBD2 is a possible D gene (5 bases). Trimming shortened V by 4 bases and J by 4 bases, and 11 bases separated the two germline ends. Germline loops: CDR1 KGHSH, CDR2 LQKENI. CDR3 length: 13 residues. The CDR3: CASSRRGGYEQYF. The CDR3 DNA sequence: TGTGCCAGCTCACGGAGAGGCGGGTACGAGCAGTACTTC.

This chain uses TRBV2 with TRBJ2-3; 9 bases agree with TRBD2. CDR3 length: 16 residues. Germline CDR1 SNHLY, CDR2 FYNNEI. V dropped 8 bases and J dropped 4; count of bases not matched to a gene: 13. In DNA form, the CDR3 reads TGTGCCAGCGGGGCCGGGACTAGCCTTATCGCAGATACGCAGTATTTT. This codes for CASGAGTSLIADTQYF.

In regard to this clone: Different DNA sequences within this sample yield the same CDR3. The genes are TRBV28 and TRBJ1-2; D possibly corresponds to TRBD1 (5 bases). This CDR3 has 12 residues. Trimming removed 5 bases at V and 5 bases at J, with 9 bases between. Germline-derived CDR1 and CDR2 are MDHEN and SYDVKM. The DNA of the CDR3 is TGTGCCAGCAGTCCTGGGACTTATGGCTACACCTTC. Protein product: CASSPGTYGYTF.

This chain uses TRBV5-1 with TRBJ2-3; unclear D gene. The V gene's germline CDR1 is SGHRS and CDR2 YFSETQ. The CDR3 loop spans 16 amino acids. V lost 4 bases to trimming and J lost 1 base, with 16 bases between them. The CDR3 here is CASSKEPSGGTDTQYF. CDR3 coding DNA: TGCGCCAGCAGCAAAGAGCCGTCTGGTGGCACAGATACGCAGTATTTT.

The chain recombines TRBV7-2 with TRBJ1-1; D is undetermined. The CDR3 covers 14 residues. Germline V gene data show CDR1 as SGHTA and CDR2 as FQGNSA. V was pared by 0 bases and J by 1 base, with 6 bases between. The CDR3 spells CASSLARQNTEAFF. CDR3 nucleotides: TGTGCCAGCAGCTTAGCGCGGCAGAACACTGAAGCTTTCTTT.